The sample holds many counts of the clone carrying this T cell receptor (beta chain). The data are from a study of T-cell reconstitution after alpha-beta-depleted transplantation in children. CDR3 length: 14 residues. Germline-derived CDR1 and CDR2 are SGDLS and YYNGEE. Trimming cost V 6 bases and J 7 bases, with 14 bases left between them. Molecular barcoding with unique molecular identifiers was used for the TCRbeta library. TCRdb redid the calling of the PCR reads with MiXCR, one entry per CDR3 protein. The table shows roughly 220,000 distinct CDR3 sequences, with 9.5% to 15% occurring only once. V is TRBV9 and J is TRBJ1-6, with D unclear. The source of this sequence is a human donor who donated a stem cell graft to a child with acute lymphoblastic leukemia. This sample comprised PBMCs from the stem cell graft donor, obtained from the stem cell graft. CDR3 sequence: CASTPGLANSPLHF. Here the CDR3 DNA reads TGTGCCAGCACCCCCGGACTTGCCAATTCACCCCTCCACTTT.